Here is one T cell receptor (beta chain) with its context. The sample belongs to a study of blood T cell repertoires in COVID-19. On the study more broadly: COVID-19 samples, acute and convalescent, were from the United States, Italy and Spain. Sources were T cells, B-cell-depleted T cells, or PBMCs; the material itself was cDNA or gDNA.

Per the authors' pipeline: Counts of nucleated cells, estimated from reference gene primer amplification, were obtained. Profiled with immunoSEQ multiplex PCR; TCRdb holds only in-frame clones, not every one. V, J and clone size derive from that table, while D and trimming were established from the DNA sequence. In the table there are under 200,000 clones, 70% to 90% of which are singletons. This CDR3 spans 14 amino acids. The trim removed 7 bases at V and 8 bases at J, leaving 10 bases unmatched. Germline lookup yields CDR1 SNHLY and CDR2 FYNNEI. The V and J genes are TRBV2 and TRBJ1-2; 10 bases align to TRBD1. Source material: peripheral blood. The TCR originated in a man in his fifties or sixties with active or convalescent COVID-19. CDR3 sequence (DNA): TGTGCCAGCAACCCGACAGGGGGCAAGGGAGGCTACACCTTC. Protein product: CASNPTGGKGGYTF.